Below, 15 T cell receptor beta chains from the same sample are listed, as sequenced in a study of cytomegalovirus exposure and HLA in healthy donors. With 60 Vbeta and 13 Jbeta primers, the PCR was carried out. Profiling relied on immunoSEQ multiplex PCR, and the TCRdb table lists in-frame clones only, not all of them. The data include roughly 77,000 clones; the top ten clones carry approximately 3.6%. The sequenced material came from PBMCs. Every receptor here comes from a female donor in good health and CMV-seropositive.

CDR3 DNA sequence: TGTGCCAGCTCACCAAGGGGTTTCGATGAAAAACTGTTTTTT. Its translation: CASSPRGFDEKLFF. The genes are TRBV18 and TRBJ1-4; tentative D call: TRBD1 (5 bases). Germline values: CDR1 KGHSH, CDR2 LQKENI. The CDR3 runs to 14 residues. Trimming pared 2 bases from V and 6 bases from J, leaving 10 bases between.

A note on this clone: Sequence at one end of the junction differs from germline and may be a read error. The chain couples TRBV29-1 to TRBJ2-3; 9 nucleotides align to TRBD2. Germline V gives CDR1 SQVTM, CDR2 ANQGSEA. CDR3 length: 20 residues. The DNA of the CDR3 is TGCAGCGTTGAAGATTCCCTGTACCGGGAGGGCGGGGGGGGAACAGATAAGCAGTATTTT. This gives the protein CSVEDSLYREGGGGTDKQYF.

The V call is TRBV27, the J call TRBJ2-6; 11 nucleotides match TRBD2. V gave up 2 bases and J gave up 1 base; unmatched junction bases: 13. The CDR3 length is 21 residues. The germline V gene has CDR1 MNHEY and CDR2 SMNVEV (reference sequence). This CDR3 reads CASSLSLGVLAGGSGANVLTF. The CDR3 DNA reads as TGTGCCAGCAGTTTAAGTTTAGGGGTCCTAGCGGGAGGTTCTGGGGCCAACGTCCTGACTTTC.

The rearrangement joins TRBV5-1 to TRBJ2-7; TRBD2 matches at 9 bases. Looked up from germline, CDR1 is SGHRS and CDR2 is YFSETQ. CDR3 length: 16 residues. Trimming removed 4 bases from V and 6 bases from J; junction bases left unmatched: 14. The CDR3 reads CASSPLSSGGGGEQYF. The DNA of the CDR3 is TGCGCCAGCAGCCCCTTATCGTCGGGCGGGGGGGGCGAGCAGTACTTC.

The V gene is TRBV27, the J gene TRBJ2-1; possible D gene TRBD2, 6 bases. Per the germline V gene, CDR1 is MNHEY and CDR2 is SMNVEV (reference sequence). This CDR3 has 15 residues. Trimming removed 9 bases from V and 0 bases from J, with 15 bases in between. CDR3 sequence: CASTSPLSSYNEQFF. The CDR3 DNA is TGTGCCAGTACTAGCCCGCTAAGCTCCTACAATGAGCAGTTCTTC.

This chain joins TRBV7-9 and TRBJ1-5; D not certain. The CDR3 is made up of 13 amino acids. Per germline, CDR1 SEHNR and CDR2 FQNEAQ (reference sequence). V lost 3 bases to trimming and J lost 6 bases, with 9 bases between them. This CDR3 is CASSFVTGQPQHF. CDR3 coding DNA: TGTGCCAGCAGCTTTGTAACGGGTCAGCCCCAGCATTTT.

The rearrangement uses TRBV5-1 and TRBJ2-1; a possible D gene is TRBD1 (5 bases). With 0 bases removed from V and 6 bases from J, the gap between germline ends came to 10 bases. CDR1 is SGHRS and CDR2 is YFSETQ in the germline V gene. CDR3 length: 14 amino acids. In nucleotides, the CDR3 is TGCGCCAGCAGCTTGGGACAGACCTTCAATGAGCAGTTCTTC. This codes for CASSLGQTFNEQFF.

The chain carries TRBV5-1 and TRBJ2-7; 9 bases line up with TRBD2. CDR1 is SGHRS and CDR2 is YFSETQ in the germline V gene. The CDR3 contains 15 residues. The V segment lost 0 bases and the J segment 7 bases; nucleotides outside the gene matches: 8. Here the CDR3 DNA reads TGCGCCAGCAGCTTGGGTGGCGGGAGGGCATTTGAGCAGTACTTC. Amino acids: CASSLGGGRAFEQYF.

The chain combines TRBV4-3 with TRBJ2-2, with D perhaps TRBD1 (6 bases). The CDR3 extends over 18 amino acids. Per germline, CDR1 LGHNA and CDR2 YSLEER. Trimming removed 0 bases at V and 0 bases at J, with 14 bases between. The CDR3 DNA is TGCGCCAGCAGCCAAGATCCGAGTGGGACACCGAACACCGGGGAGCTGTTTTTT. This encodes CASSQDPSGTPNTGELFF.

The genes are TRBV18 and TRBJ2-7; D is possibly TRBD1 (5 bases). Between the trimmed V and J ends, which lost 5 bases and 4 bases, there was a span of 15 bases. Per germline, CDR1 KGHSH and CDR2 LQKENI. The CDR3 has 14 amino acids. DNA of the CDR3: TGTGCCAGCTCATCTACTCAGGGCCCTTACGAGCAGTACTTC. Amino acids: CASSSTQGPYEQYF.

The chain joins TRBV5-1 to TRBJ1-2, with TRBD1 matching 7 bases. CDR3 length: 13 residues. Per the germline V gene, CDR1 is SGHRS and CDR2 is YFSETQ. V was pared by 0 bases and J by 6 bases, with 2 bases of the junction left unmatched. CDR3 residues: CASSLGRGDGYTF. DNA for the CDR3: TGCGCCAGCAGCTTGGGCAGGGGGGATGGCTACACCTTC.

The chain uses TRBV6-1 and TRBJ2-3; no clear D. In germline, CDR1 is MNHNS, CDR2 SASEGT. CDR3 length: 14 amino acids. Trimming cost V 5 bases and J 11 bases, with 20 bases left between them. DNA of the CDR3: TGTGCCAGCAGTTCCGACATTGGTGTATATAAGCAGTATTTT. This sequence encodes CASSSDIGVYKQYF.

The chain is built from TRBV4-3 and TRBJ1-2, with D possibly TRBD1 on 6 matching bases. V lost 4 bases and J 5 bases, leaving 23 bases between the germline ends. CDR1 is LGHNA and CDR2 is YSLEER in the germline V gene. The CDR3 runs to 17 residues. This chain's CDR3 is CASSLDHGQLFGYGYTF. In DNA form, the CDR3 reads TGCGCCAGCAGCCTCGATCATGGACAGCTTTTTGGGTATGGCTACACCTTC.

The chain couples TRBV20-1 to TRBJ2-2; no clear D. V lost 4 bases and J 13 bases, leaving 13 bases between the germline ends. This CDR3 spans 11 amino acids. The germline CDR1 and CDR2 sequences are DFQATT and SNEGSKA (reference sequence). The CDR3: CSAMSQGGLFF. The CDR3 DNA reads TGCAGTGCTATGTCGCAAGGCGGGCTGTTTTTT.

Here the CDR3 DNA reads TGTGCCAGCACGGTCAGGGGGAACACTGAAGCTTTCTTT. This codes for CASTVRGNTEAFF. This rearrangement joins TRBV6-5 to TRBJ1-1; a weak D match, TRBD1 (6 bases). CDR3 length: 13 residues. Trimming took off 7 bases at V and 1 base at J, with 10 bases between the two ends. Germline V gene data show CDR1 as MNHEY and CDR2 as SVGAGI.